These T cell receptor beta chains were read from a single sample in a study of graft-versus-host responses after intestinal transplantation. These receptors are not linked to any known antigen. Data came from immunoSEQ multiplex PCR; TCRdb stores just in-frame clones and leaves some out. The top ten clones hold under 3.5% of a sample with about 120,000 clones, 95% of them seen once. The input for sequencing was unstimulated CD8+ T cells sorted from spleen or lymph node cells, taken before intestinal transplant. These receptors were collected from a human donor who received an intestinal transplant. Both conserved end residues are part of each CDR3. A D gene is named only where the DNA matches it firmly. Rows give clone size only sometimes, using once, few, many, or a class for an expanded clone.

TGTGCCAGCAGCGTAGTGGACAGGGGCTCCTACAATGAGCAGTTCTTC	CASSVVDRGSYNEQFF	-	TRBV9	16	TRBD1	TRBJ2-1
TGCGCCAGCAGCCAAGAGGGCAACTATGGCTACACCTTC	CASSQEGNYGYTF	-	TRBV4-1	13	-	TRBJ1-2
TGTGCCAGCAGTTACAGACAGGGCCTCTTTTACGAGCAGTACTTC	CASSYRQGLFYEQYF	-	TRBV6-5	15	TRBD1	TRBJ2-7
TGTGCCAGCAGCCGGAGGCCAGGGGACAATCAGCCCCAGCATTTT	CASSRRPGDNQPQHF	once	TRBV5-8	15	-	TRBJ1-5
TGTGCCAGCAGTAGGCAGGGTTTCGCGAACACCGGGGAGCTGTTTTTT	CASSRQGFANTGELFF	-	TRBV11-2	16	-	TRBJ2-2
TGTGCCAGCTCACCCCAGGCCAGCACAGATACGCAGTATTTT	CASSPQASTDTQYF	-	TRBV18	14	-	TRBJ2-3
TGCAGCGTTGAAGTCCCAGTTCGTGGGGAATACGAGCAGTACTTC	CSVEVPVRGEYEQYF	-	TRBV29-1	15	-	TRBJ2-7
TGTGCCAGCAGCCAAGGCCAACTAGCGAAAGACTACGAGCAGTACTTC	CASSQGQLAKDYEQYF	-	TRBV4-2	16	TRBD2	TRBJ2-7
TGTGCCAGCAGTTTGAGCGCCTCCTACAATGAGCAGTTCTTC	CASSLSASYNEQFF	-	TRBV28	14	-	TRBJ2-1
TGTGCCAGCAGTTCCGGGACAGGGGTGATCGCCTACAATGAGCAGTTCTTC	CASSSGTGVIAYNEQFF	once	TRBV28	17	TRBD1	TRBJ2-1
TGCGCTTGTCAGGGGCCTAGCTCCTACGAGCAGCACTTC	CACQGPSSYEQHF	-	TRBV30	13	-	TRBJ2-7
TGTGCCAGCAGCTTTCCTGGACTAGCGGGTAATGAGCAGTTCTTC	CASSFPGLAGNEQFF	few	TRBV11-2	15	TRBD2	TRBJ2-1
TGTGCCAGCACCGTACAGGGGTCCTATGGCTACACCTTC	CASTVQGSYGYTF	-	TRBV6-5	13	TRBD1	TRBJ1-2
TGTGCCAGCAGTCCCGGAATTTCCGGGACTAGCGGGAGGCCCTACAATGAGCAGTTCTTC	CASSPGISGTSGRPYNEQFF	-	TRBV27	20	TRBD2	TRBJ2-1
TGCGCCAGCAGCCAAGTCCCAGGTCAGCCCCAGCATTTT	CASSQVPGQPQHF	-	TRBV4-3	13	-	TRBJ1-5
TGTGCCAGCAGTTTATCGGGGGCCCCAGTCGAGCAGTACTTC	CASSLSGAPVEQYF	-	TRBV28	14	-	TRBJ2-7
TGTGCCAGCAGTGAAGAGGTACCAGGGTATGGCTACACCTTC	CASSEEVPGYGYTF	-	TRBV6-1	14	-	TRBJ1-2
TGCGCCAGCAGCGGATGGGACGGAGCCATACCCTACGAGCAGTACTTC	CASSGWDGAIPYEQYF	-	TRBV5-1	16	-	TRBJ2-7
TGTGCCAGCGCCGACAGGGATGGCTACACCTTC	CASADRDGYTF	-	TRBV7-8	11	TRBD1	TRBJ1-2
TGTGCCAGCAGCCTTCAGGGCCGAAGCTACGAGCAGTACTTC	CASSLQGRSYEQYF	-	TRBV5-4	14	-	TRBJ2-7
TGTGCCAGCAGCCAAGTTGCGGTTGAAGGGGATACGCAGTATTTT	CASSQVAVEGDTQYF	-	TRBV14	15	-	TRBJ2-3
TGTGCCAGCAGTTTAATTGCCGAGACAGATGAAAAACTGTTTTTT	CASSLIAETDEKLFF	-	TRBV28	15	-	TRBJ1-4
TGCGCCAGCAGCCAAGGAGTCAGTGGTAACACTGAAGCTTTCTTT	CASSQGVSGNTEAFF	-	TRBV4-3	15	-	TRBJ1-1
TGTGCCAGCAGCTTCGGAGGGCTAGCCTACGAGCAGTACTTC	CASSFGGLAYEQYF	-	TRBV7-2	14	-	TRBJ2-7
TGCGCCAGCAGAAGGACAGGGGGTAGCAATCAGCCCCAGCATTTT	CASRRTGGSNQPQHF	-	TRBV5-1	15	TRBD1	TRBJ1-5
TGCGCCAGCAGCCAAGATCGGGGGACAGGGGGGCAAGAGACCCAGTACTTC	CASSQDRGTGGQETQYF	-	TRBV4-1	17	TRBD1	TRBJ2-5
TGTGCCAGCAGCCCTCCCGATTCGTATGAGCAGTTCTTC	CASSPPDSYEQFF	-	TRBV7-9	13	-	TRBJ2-1
TGTGCCAGCAGTACGGCACTAGACACAGATACGCAGTATTTT	CASSTALDTDTQYF	-	TRBV6-6	14	-	TRBJ2-3
TGTGCCAGTAGTGCCCGCGGGCAGCTCCAAGAGACCCAGTACTTC	CASSARGQLQETQYF	-	TRBV19	15	-	TRBJ2-5
TGTGCCACCAGCAGAGTGGGGGGGGATACGCAGTATTTT	CATSRVGGDTQYF	-	TRBV15	13	TRBD2	TRBJ2-3
TGTGCCAGCAGCGCAGTGGACGGCCCCGGCGGGGCAGATACGCAGTATTTT	CASSAVDGPGGADTQYF	few	TRBV9	17	-	TRBJ2-3
TGCGCCAGCAGCCAAGATCCCCAAGCGGCCAGCACAGATACGCAGTATTTT	CASSQDPQAASTDTQYF	-	TRBV4-3	17	-	TRBJ2-3
TGCAGCGTTGAAGTCCTAGACGGAGAGACCCAGTACTTC	CSVEVLDGETQYF	-	TRBV29-1	13	-	TRBJ2-5
TGTGCCAGCAGCCTCTTCGAAAGGGCGGGTAATGAAAAACTGTTTTTT	CASSLFERAGNEKLFF	-	TRBV14	16	-	TRBJ1-4
TGTGCCAGCAGCCCGACAGGGAGCTCCTACGAGCAGTACTTC	CASSPTGSSYEQYF	-	TRBV4-2	14	TRBD1	TRBJ2-7
TGTGCCAGCAGCGCAGAGGGCCAATTTGGCTACACCTTC	CASSAEGQFGYTF	-	TRBV9	13	-	TRBJ1-2
TGTGCCAGCAGTTACGACCAGGGCTCCTGCGAGCAGTACTTC	CASSYDQGSCEQYF	-	TRBV6-5	14	-	TRBJ2-7
TGTGCTAGTGGTTTGGACCAGGGTAGCACAGATACGCAGTATTTT	CASGLDQGSTDTQYF	-	TRBV12-5	15	-	TRBJ2-3
TGTGCCAGCAGCAAAGGACAGCCGAACCCTTCAACTAATGAAAAACTGTTTTTT	CASSKGQPNPSTNEKLFF	few	TRBV21-1	18	-	TRBJ1-4
TGCGCCAGCAGCCAAGATCCCGAGGGAAGCACAGATACGCAGTATTTT	CASSQDPEGSTDTQYF	-	TRBV4-3	16	-	TRBJ2-3
TGTGCCAGCAGTGCCCCTGGCAGGGGGCGCGAAACCTCCTACGAGCAGTACTTC	CASSAPGRGRETSYEQYF	-	TRBV6-4	18	TRBD1	TRBJ2-7
TGTGCCAGCAGGATCGGACTAGCGGGAGTAAAGTCCTACGAGCAGTACTTC	CASRIGLAGVKSYEQYF	-	TRBV2	17	TRBD2	TRBJ2-7
TGTGCCACCAGCCCATATAGAGGAGGCTACAATGAGCAGTTCTTC	CATSPYRGGYNEQFF	-	TRBV15	15	-	TRBJ2-1
TGTGCCAGCAGCTTAGGTCAGAACAATGAGCAGTTCTTC	CASSLGQNNEQFF	-	TRBV11-2	13	-	TRBJ2-1
TGTGCCAGCAGCTTTGAACAGGGGGTGTACAATGAGCAGTTCTTC	CASSFEQGVYNEQFF	-	TRBV7-9	15	TRBD1	TRBJ2-1
TGTGCCAGCAGCTGGACAGGGTCCGACACTAGCAATCAGCCCCAGCATTTT	CASSWTGSDTSNQPQHF	-	TRBV27	17	TRBD1	TRBJ1-5
TGCGCCAGCAGCCAAGGGCGTAACACTATCTACGAGCAGTACTTC	CASSQGRNTIYEQYF	-	TRBV4-3	15	-	TRBJ2-7
TGTGCCTGGAGTATAGCGGGAGTGTCGACAGATACGCAGTATTTT	CAWSIAGVSTDTQYF	-	TRBV30	15	TRBD2	TRBJ2-3
TGTGCCAGTAGTCCATGGGCCAGGGTCGAAGCTTTCTTT	CASSPWARVEAFF	-	TRBV19	13	-	TRBJ1-1
TGTGCCAGCAGCCAAGGAATACTGGGCTACACCTTC	CASSQGILGYTF	-	TRBV14	12	-	TRBJ1-2